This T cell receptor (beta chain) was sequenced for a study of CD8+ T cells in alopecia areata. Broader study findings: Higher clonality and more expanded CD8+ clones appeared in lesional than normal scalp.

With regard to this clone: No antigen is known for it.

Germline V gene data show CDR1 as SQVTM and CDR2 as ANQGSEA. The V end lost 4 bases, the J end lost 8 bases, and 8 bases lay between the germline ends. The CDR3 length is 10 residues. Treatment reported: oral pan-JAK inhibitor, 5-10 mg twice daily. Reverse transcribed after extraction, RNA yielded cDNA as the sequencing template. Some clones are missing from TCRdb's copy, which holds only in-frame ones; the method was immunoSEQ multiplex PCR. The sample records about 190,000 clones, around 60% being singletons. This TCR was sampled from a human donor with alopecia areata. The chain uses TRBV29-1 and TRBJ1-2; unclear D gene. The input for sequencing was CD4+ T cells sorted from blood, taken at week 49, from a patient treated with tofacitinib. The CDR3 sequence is CSVASRGYTF. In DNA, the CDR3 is TGCAGCGTTGCGAGTAGAGGCTACACCTTC.